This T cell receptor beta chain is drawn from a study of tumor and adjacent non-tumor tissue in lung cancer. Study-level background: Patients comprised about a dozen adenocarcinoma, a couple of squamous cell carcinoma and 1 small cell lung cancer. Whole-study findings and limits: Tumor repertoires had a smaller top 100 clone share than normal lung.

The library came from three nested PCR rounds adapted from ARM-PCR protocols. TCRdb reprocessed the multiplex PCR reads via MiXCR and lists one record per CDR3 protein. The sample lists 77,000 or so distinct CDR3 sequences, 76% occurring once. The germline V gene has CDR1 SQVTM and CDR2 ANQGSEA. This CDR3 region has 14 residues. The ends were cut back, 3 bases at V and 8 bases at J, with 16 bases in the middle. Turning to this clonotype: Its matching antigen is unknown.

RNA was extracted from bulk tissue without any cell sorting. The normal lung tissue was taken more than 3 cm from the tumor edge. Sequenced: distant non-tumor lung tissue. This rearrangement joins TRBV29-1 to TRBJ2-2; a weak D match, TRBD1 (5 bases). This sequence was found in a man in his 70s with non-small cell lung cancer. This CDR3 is CSVDRKGIRGELFF. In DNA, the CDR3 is TGCAGCGTTGACAGAAAGGGGATCAGAGGGGAGCTGTTTTTT.